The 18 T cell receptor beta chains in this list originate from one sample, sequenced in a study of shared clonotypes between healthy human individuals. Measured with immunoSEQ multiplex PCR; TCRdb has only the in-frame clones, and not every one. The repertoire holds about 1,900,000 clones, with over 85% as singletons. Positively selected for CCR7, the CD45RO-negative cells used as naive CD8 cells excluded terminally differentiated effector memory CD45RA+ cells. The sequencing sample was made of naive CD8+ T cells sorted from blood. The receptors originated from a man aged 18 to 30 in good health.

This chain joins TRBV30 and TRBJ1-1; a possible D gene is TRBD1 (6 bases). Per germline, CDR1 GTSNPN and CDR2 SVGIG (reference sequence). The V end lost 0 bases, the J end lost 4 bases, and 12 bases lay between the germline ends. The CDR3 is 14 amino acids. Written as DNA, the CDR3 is TGTGCCTGGAGTGTGGGCAGGGGTGGCACTGAAGCTTTCTTT. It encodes CAWSVGRGGTEAFF.

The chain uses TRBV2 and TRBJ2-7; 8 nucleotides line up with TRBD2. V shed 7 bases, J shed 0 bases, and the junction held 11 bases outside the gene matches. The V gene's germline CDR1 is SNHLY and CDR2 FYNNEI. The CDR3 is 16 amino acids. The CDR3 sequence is CASKKTTSGVSYEQYF. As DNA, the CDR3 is TGTGCCAGCAAGAAAACCACTAGCGGCGTCTCCTACGAGCAGTACTTC.

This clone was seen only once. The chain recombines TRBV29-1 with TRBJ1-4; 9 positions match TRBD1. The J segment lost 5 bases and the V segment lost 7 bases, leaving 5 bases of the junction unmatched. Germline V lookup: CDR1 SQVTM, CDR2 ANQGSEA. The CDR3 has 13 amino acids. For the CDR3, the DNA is TGCAGCGCCGTCGGGACAGGGAATGAAAAACTGTTTTTT. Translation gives CSAVGTGNEKLFF.

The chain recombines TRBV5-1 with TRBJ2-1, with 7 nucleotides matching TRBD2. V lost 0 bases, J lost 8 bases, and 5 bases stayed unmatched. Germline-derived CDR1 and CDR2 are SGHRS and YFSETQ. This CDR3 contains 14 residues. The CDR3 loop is CASSLEASGYEQFF. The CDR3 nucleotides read TGCGCCAGCAGCTTGGAGGCTAGCGGCTATGAGCAGTTCTTC. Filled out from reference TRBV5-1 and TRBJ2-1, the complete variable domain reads KAGVTQTPRYLIKTRGQQVTLSCSPISGHRSVSWYQQTPGQGLQFLFEYFSETQRNKGNFPGRFSGRQFSNSRSEMNVSTLELGDSALYLCASSLEASGYEQFFGPGTRLTVL.

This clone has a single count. CDR3: CASSPSGGDEQYF. The CDR3 nucleotides read TGTGCCAGCAGCCCATCCGGGGGGGACGAGCAGTACTTC. The chain combines TRBV7-9 with TRBJ2-7, with 8 bases identical to TRBD2. The junction had 5 bases not matched to a gene; V was cut back by 5 bases and J by 5 bases. Germline V gene sequence: CDR1 SEHNR, CDR2 FQNEAQ (reference sequence). The CDR3 has 13 amino acids.

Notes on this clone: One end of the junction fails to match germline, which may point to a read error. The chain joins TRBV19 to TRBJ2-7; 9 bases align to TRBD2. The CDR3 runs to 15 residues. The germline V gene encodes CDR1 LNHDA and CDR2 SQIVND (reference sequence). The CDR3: CATLAPGTSSFEQYF. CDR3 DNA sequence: TGTGCCACCCTCGCCCCCGGGACTAGCTCCTTCGAGCAGTACTTC.

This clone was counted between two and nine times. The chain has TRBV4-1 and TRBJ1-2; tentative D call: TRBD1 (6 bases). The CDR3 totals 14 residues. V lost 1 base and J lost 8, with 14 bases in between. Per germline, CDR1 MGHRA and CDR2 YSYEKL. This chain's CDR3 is CASSQGIGGEGYTF. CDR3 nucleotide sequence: TGCGCCAGCAGCCAAGGGATAGGGGGGGAAGGCTACACCTTC.

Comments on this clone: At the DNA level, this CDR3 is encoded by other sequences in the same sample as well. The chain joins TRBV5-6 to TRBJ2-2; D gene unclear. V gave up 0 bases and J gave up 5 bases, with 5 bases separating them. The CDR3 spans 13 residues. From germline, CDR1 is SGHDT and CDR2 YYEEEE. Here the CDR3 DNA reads TGTGCCAGCAGCTTGGCTAATACCGGGGAGCTGTTTTTT. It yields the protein CASSLANTGELFF.

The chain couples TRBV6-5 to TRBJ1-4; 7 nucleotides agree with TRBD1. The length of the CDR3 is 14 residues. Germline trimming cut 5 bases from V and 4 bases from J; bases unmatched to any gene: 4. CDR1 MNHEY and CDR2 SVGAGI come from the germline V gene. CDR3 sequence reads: CASSRDSLNEKLFF. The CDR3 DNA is TGTGCCAGCAGTCGGGACAGTCTTAATGAAAAACTGTTTTTT.

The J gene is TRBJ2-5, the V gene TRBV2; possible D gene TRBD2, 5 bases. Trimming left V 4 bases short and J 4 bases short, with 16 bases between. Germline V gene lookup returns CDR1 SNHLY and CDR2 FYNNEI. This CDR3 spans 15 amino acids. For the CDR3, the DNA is TGTGCCAGCAGTGGAAGCTCCAGCGGTCGAGAGACCCAGTACTTC. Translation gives CASSGSSSGRETQYF.

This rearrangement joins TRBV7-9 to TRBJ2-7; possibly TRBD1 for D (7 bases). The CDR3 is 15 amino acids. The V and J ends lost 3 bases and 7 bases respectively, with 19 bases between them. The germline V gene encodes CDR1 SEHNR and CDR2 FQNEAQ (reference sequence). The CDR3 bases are TGTGCCAGCAGCTTGGAGGGACAGTCCTCGGGGGAGCAGTACTTC. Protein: CASSLEGQSSGEQYF.

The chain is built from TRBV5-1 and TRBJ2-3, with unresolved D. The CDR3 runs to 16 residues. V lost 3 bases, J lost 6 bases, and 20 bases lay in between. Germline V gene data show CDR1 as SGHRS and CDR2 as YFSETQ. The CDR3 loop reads CASSSIGLDGEDTQYF. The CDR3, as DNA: TGCGCCAGCAGCTCGATCGGATTAGACGGCGAGGATACGCAGTATTTT.

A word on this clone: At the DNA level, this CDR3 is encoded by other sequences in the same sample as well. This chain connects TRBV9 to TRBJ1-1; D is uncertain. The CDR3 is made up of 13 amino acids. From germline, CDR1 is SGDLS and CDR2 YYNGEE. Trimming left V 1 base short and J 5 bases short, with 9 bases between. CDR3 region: CASSVWVGTEAFF. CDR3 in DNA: TGTGCCAGCAGCGTATGGGTCGGGACTGAAGCTTTCTTT.

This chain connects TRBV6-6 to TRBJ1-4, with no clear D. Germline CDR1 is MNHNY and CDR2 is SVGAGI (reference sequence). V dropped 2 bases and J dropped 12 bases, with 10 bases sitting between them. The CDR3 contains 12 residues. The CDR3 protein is CASSYEAMELFF. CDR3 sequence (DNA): TGTGCCAGCAGTTACGAAGCTATGGAACTGTTTTTT.

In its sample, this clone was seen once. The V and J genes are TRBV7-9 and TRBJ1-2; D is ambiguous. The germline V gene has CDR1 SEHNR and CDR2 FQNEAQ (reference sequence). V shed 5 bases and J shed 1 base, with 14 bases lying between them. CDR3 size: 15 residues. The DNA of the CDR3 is TGTGCCAGCAGCCCCGATTTTTGGGGTAACTATGGCTACACCTTC. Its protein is CASSPDFWGNYGYTF.

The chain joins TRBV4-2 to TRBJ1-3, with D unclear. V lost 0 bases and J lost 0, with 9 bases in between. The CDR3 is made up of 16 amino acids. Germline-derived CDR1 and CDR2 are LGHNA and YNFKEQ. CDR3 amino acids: CASSQDLWSSGNTIYF. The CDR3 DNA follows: TGTGCCAGCAGCCAAGATCTTTGGAGCTCTGGAAACACCATATATTTT.

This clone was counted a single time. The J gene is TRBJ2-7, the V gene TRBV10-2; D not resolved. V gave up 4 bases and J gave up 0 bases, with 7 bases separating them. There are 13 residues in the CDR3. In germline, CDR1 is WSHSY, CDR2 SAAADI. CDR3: CASSVRDSYEQYF. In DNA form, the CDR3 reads TGCGCCAGCAGTGTAAGAGACTCCTACGAGCAGTACTTC.

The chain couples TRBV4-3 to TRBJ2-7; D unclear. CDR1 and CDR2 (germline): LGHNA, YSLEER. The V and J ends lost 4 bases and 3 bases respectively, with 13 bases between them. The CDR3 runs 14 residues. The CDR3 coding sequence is TGCGCCAGCAGCCCTACCTCCGACAACTACGAGCAGTACTTC. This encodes CASSPTSDNYEQYF.